This entry lists 26 T cell receptor beta chains sequenced from one sample in a study of early T cells in non-severe SARS-CoV-2 infection. MiXCR, applied by TCRdb to the 5' RACE reads, yields one record per CDR3 protein. The sample contains 52,000 or so distinct CDR3 sequences, under 15% of which appear only once. The specimen was whole blood. The receptors were sampled from an adult who was a healthcare worker with PCR-confirmed SARS-CoV-2 infection or an uninfected control (not recorded which).

The chain carries TRBV5-1 and TRBJ2-5; D is unclear. This CDR3 comprises 13 residues. V lost 4 bases, J lost 7 bases, and 14 bases lay in between. CDR1 and CDR2 (germline): SGHRS, YFSETQ. CDR3 nucleotide sequence: TGCGCCAGCAGCCAAACTCAAGCCCGGACCCAGTACTTC. This codes for CASSQTQARTQYF.

V usage is TRBV7-2 and J usage is TRBJ1-2; 7 nucleotides match TRBD1. This CDR3 comprises 16 residues. Trimming removed 1 base from V and 8 bases from J; junction bases left unmatched: 13. Germline V CDR1 and CDR2: SGHTA, FQGNSA. The CDR3 loop is CASSLDPGQAASGYTF. The CDR3, as DNA: TGTGCCAGCAGCTTAGACCCCGGACAGGCCGCTAGCGGCTACACCTTC. Filled out from reference TRBV7-2 and TRBJ1-2, the complete variable domain reads GAGVSQSPSNKVTEKGKDVELRCDPISGHTALYWYRQSLGQGLEFLIYFQGNSAPDKSGLPSDRFSAERTGGSVSTLTIQRTQQEDSAVYLCASSLDPGQAASGYTFGSGTRLTVV.

The chain carries TRBV7-9 and TRBJ2-3, with 7 positions matching TRBD2. V lost 5 bases and J lost 5; bases outside the gene matches: 7. This CDR3 is built from 14 residues. In germline, CDR1 is SEHNR, CDR2 FQNEAQ (reference sequence). CDR3 nucleotides: TGTGCCAGCAGCCGAAATACGGGAGGAGATACGCAGTATTTT. This gives the protein CASSRNTGGDTQYF.

This clonotype occurred many times. The chain recombines TRBV6-5 with TRBJ1-2; no clear D gene. The germline gives CDR1 MNHEY, CDR2 SVGAGI. The CDR3 loop spans 15 amino acids. V was shortened by 6 bases and J by 1 base, with 15 bases between the two germline ends. The CDR3 loop is CASSLLSISNYGYTF. The CDR3 DNA is TGTGCCAGCAGCCTCCTATCTATTAGTAACTATGGCTACACCTTC.

This clonotype was observed many times. This sequence joins TRBV5-1 and TRBJ2-7; 8 positions agree with TRBD1. The CDR3 has 14 residues. J was trimmed by 7 bases and V by 3 bases; bases with no gene match: 9. CDR1 is SGHRS and CDR2 is YFSETQ in the germline V gene. CDR3 protein: CASSWGQVAGEQYF. CDR3 DNA: TGCGCCAGCAGCTGGGGACAGGTGGCGGGTGAGCAGTACTTC.

This chain connects TRBV10-2 to TRBJ2-5; 7 positions match TRBD2. The CDR3 is made up of 14 amino acids. Germline trimming cut 8 bases from V and 5 bases from J; bases unmatched to any gene: 11. The V gene's germline CDR1 is WSHSY and CDR2 SAAADI. CDR3 residues: CASGRVSGGETQYF. The CDR3 DNA sequence: TGCGCCAGCGGGAGGGTCTCCGGTGGGGAGACCCAGTACTTC.

This clonotype was detected ten times or more. The gene calls are TRBV3-1 and TRBJ2-1, with D possibly matching TRBD1 (6 bases). The CDR3 loop spans 15 amino acids. V was pared by 4 bases and J by 6 bases, with 16 bases between. CDR1 and CDR2 (germline): LGHDT, YNNKEL (reference sequence). The DNA for the CDR3 is TGTGCCAGCAGCCCCCGAAAGGGGGTACGCAATGAGCAGTTCTTC. As protein: CASSPRKGVRNEQFF.

The table lists this clonotype with many counts. V and J are TRBV10-1 and TRBJ2-7, with 7 bases aligning to TRBD1. The CDR3 runs to 17 residues. CDR1 and CDR2 from the germline V gene are WNHNN and SYGVQD (reference sequence). J was trimmed by 2 bases and V by 1 base; bases with no gene match: 11. In DNA form, the CDR3 reads TGCGCCAGCAGTGAGTATCCCTCCACGGACAGGCCCTACGAGCAGTACTTC. Amino acids: CASSEYPSTDRPYEQYF.

The sample holds a few counts of this clonotype. The V call is TRBV9, the J call TRBJ1-1; no reliable D call. Trimming took 0 bases from V and 7 from J, leaving 10 bases between them. This CDR3 region has 13 residues. Germline assignment: CDR1 SGDLS and CDR2 YYNGEE. This chain's CDR3 is CASSVAGSGEAFF. CDR3 coding DNA: TGTGCCAGCAGCGTAGCTGGGAGCGGTGAAGCTTTCTTT.

This clonotype has at least ten counts. This chain joins TRBV12-3 or TRBV12-4 and TRBJ2-3, with 10 bases identical to TRBD1. V lost 8 bases to trimming and J lost 6 bases; unmatched junction nucleotides: 8. This CDR3 spans 14 amino acids. The CDR3: CASLRDRGGDTQYF. CDR3 sequence (DNA): TGTGCCAGCCTTCGGGACAGGGGAGGGGATACGCAGTATTTT.

This clonotype was seen at least ten times. In nucleotides, the CDR3 is TGCGCCAGCAGCCCCTCCCCCCGACAGGGCCCGGGGGAGACCCAGTACTTC. It is translated as CASSPSPRQGPGETQYF. The chain uses TRBV4-1 and TRBJ2-5; TRBD1 matches 7 bases. CDR3 length: 17 residues. V was clipped by 4 bases and J by 5 bases; unmatched bases: 16. The germline V gene has CDR1 MGHRA and CDR2 YSYEKL.

This clonotype has at least ten counts. The chain links TRBV20-1 to TRBJ2-5; TRBD1 might be the D (5 bases). V was pared by 2 bases and J by 3 bases, with 16 bases between. The CDR3 consists of 15 residues. Per the germline V gene, CDR1 is DFQATT and CDR2 is SNEGSKA (reference sequence). The CDR3 sequence is CSARSPTESKETQYF. The CDR3 DNA follows: TGCAGTGCTAGATCCCCGACAGAGAGTAAAGAGACCCAGTACTTC.

The chain links TRBV29-1 to TRBJ2-5, with TRBD2 matching over 8 bases. The CDR3 has 13 amino acids. Per germline, CDR1 SQVTM and CDR2 ANQGSEA. Trimming cost V 4 bases and J 7 bases; bases outside gene matches: 8. CDR3 region: CSVGASGQGTQYF. In DNA form, the CDR3 reads TGCAGCGTTGGGGCTAGCGGGCAGGGGACCCAGTACTTC. Looking up the rest from reference TRBV29-1 and TRBJ2-5 gives the full variable domain: SAVISQKPSRDICQRGTSLTIQCQVDSQVTMMFWYRQQPGQSLTLIATANQGSEATYESGFVIDKFPISRPNLTFSTLTVSNMSPEDSSIYLCSVGASGQGTQYFGPGTRLLVL.

The chain joins TRBV7-9 to TRBJ2-2; D remains ambiguous. Trimming left V 3 bases short and J 4 bases short, with 12 bases between. The CDR3 is made up of 15 amino acids. Germline assignment: CDR1 SEHNR and CDR2 FQNEAQ (reference sequence). In nucleotides, the CDR3 is TGTGCCAGCAGCTTCCTCGGCGGCGGCACCGGGGAGCTGTTTTTT. Its translation is CASSFLGGGTGELFF.

In its sample, this clonotype was seen many times. The rearrangement joins TRBV28 to TRBJ2-7; D not certain. This CDR3 has 12 residues. Germline V CDR1 and CDR2: MDHEN, SYDVKM. V dropped 4 bases and J dropped 1 base, with 5 bases sitting between them. The CDR3 sequence is CASSYGSYEQYF. CDR3 sequence (DNA): TGTGCCAGCAGTTATGGGTCCTACGAGCAGTACTTC. Full variable domain (rest looked up from reference TRBV28 and TRBJ2-7): DVKVTQSSRYLVKRTGEKVFLECVQDMDHENMFWYRQDPGLGLRLIYFSYDVKMKEKGDIPEGYSVSREKKERFSLILESASTNQTSMYLCASSYGSYEQYFGPGTRLTVT.

This clonotype has at least ten counts. The rearrangement links TRBV10-2 to TRBJ2-3; D remains ambiguous. Deletions cut 6 bases from V and 2 bases from J, with 9 bases between. The germline V gene encodes CDR1 WSHSY and CDR2 SAAADI. This CDR3 is 13 amino acids long. DNA of the CDR3: TGCGCCAGCAGCCCGACCCTCACAGATACGCAGTATTTT. It is translated as CASSPTLTDTQYF.

This clonotype appeared many times. The V gene is TRBV7-9, the J gene TRBJ2-5, with 12 bases lining up with TRBD2. The CDR3 is 16 residues long. Trimming took 6 bases from V and 2 from J; bases not matched to a gene: 7. Germline CDR1 reads SEHNR; CDR2 reads FQNEAQ (reference sequence). This chain's CDR3 is CASSATGTSGQETQYF. CDR3 bases: TGTGCCAGCAGTGCGACCGGGACTAGCGGGCAAGAGACCCAGTACTTC.

In this sample, this clonotype turned up a few times. This sequence joins TRBV7-9 and TRBJ2-5; a weak D match, TRBD2 (5 bases). V was cut by 0 bases and J by 1 base, with 9 bases left in between. This CDR3 spans 15 amino acids. Germline values: CDR1 SEHNR, CDR2 FQNEAQ (reference sequence). The CDR3: CASSLARGFQETQYF. CDR3 coding DNA: TGTGCCAGCAGCTTAGCTCGGGGTTTCCAAGAGACCCAGTACTTC.

This clonotype has more than one count but fewer than ten. The rearrangement links TRBV7-9 to TRBJ1-2; unclear D gene. This CDR3 has 12 residues. Per the germline V gene, CDR1 is SEHNR and CDR2 is FQNEAQ (reference sequence). Trimming shortened V by 3 bases and J by 4 bases, and 6 bases separated the two germline ends. CDR3 amino acids: CASSFEGYGYTF. The CDR3 bases are TGTGCCAGCAGCTTCGAAGGCTATGGCTACACCTTC. The whole variable domain, remainder taken from reference TRBV7-9 and TRBJ1-2, is DTGVSQNPRHKITKRGQNVTFRCDPISEHNRLYWYRQTLGQGPEFLTYFQNEAQLEKSRLLSDRFSAERPKGSFSTLEIQRTEQGDSAMYLCASSFEGYGYTFGSGTRLTVV.

The sample holds a few counts of this clonotype. The chain has TRBV20-1 and TRBJ1-5; D ambiguous. Looked up from germline, CDR1 is DFQATT and CDR2 is SNEGSKA (reference sequence). CDR3 length: 14 amino acids. Trimming cost V 3 bases and J 3 bases, with 12 bases left between them. CDR3: CSARISGNNQPQHF. The CDR3 coding sequence is TGCAGTGCTAGGATAAGCGGGAACAATCAGCCCCAGCATTTT.

This clonotype was observed at least ten times. This chain uses TRBV6-2 or TRBV6-3 with TRBJ1-2, with D uncertain. The CDR3 runs to 10 residues. Germline lookup yields CDR1 MNHEY and CDR2 SVGEGT. V lost 8 bases and J lost 6, with 7 bases in between. CDR3 nucleotide sequence: TGTGCCAGCGTGGGAAATGGCTACACCTTC. Translation gives CASVGNGYTF.

This chain joins TRBV10-3 and TRBJ2-3; 10 bases match TRBD2. The trim removed 3 bases at V and 4 bases at J, leaving 7 bases unmatched. CDR3 length: 16 residues. Germline CDR1 and CDR2: ENHRY and SYGVKD. The CDR3 protein is CAISEPLAGYPDTQYF. DNA of the CDR3: TGTGCCATCAGTGAACCACTAGCGGGGTACCCAGATACGCAGTATTTT.

The chain links TRBV5-5 to TRBJ2-3; possible D gene TRBD2, 6 bases. Looked up from germline, CDR1 is SGHKS and CDR2 is YYEKEE (reference sequence). V lost 0 bases, J lost 4 bases, and 9 bases lay in between. The length of the CDR3 is 14 residues. CDR3 DNA: TGTGCCAGCAGCTTGGAGGGACTCCCAGATACGCAGTATTTT. This encodes CASSLEGLPDTQYF.

This clonotype has at least ten counts. This chain links TRBV7-8 with TRBJ1-4; 7 bases map to TRBD1. Losses at the gene ends were 4 bases for V and 7 bases for J; bases not matched to a gene: 6. Germline-derived CDR1 and CDR2 are SGHVS and FQNEAQ. CDR3 length: 14 residues. Written as DNA, the CDR3 is TGTGCCAGCAGCTCGGGACAGAGATTTGAAAAACTGTTTTTT. It yields the protein CASSSGQRFEKLFF.

In DNA form, the CDR3 reads TGCGCCAGCAGTAAGGGTGGACAAGAGACCCAGTACTTC. It translates to CASSKGGQETQYF. The chain combines TRBV10-2 with TRBJ2-5, with D hard to call. The germline gives CDR1 WSHSY, CDR2 SAAADI. V was cut by 5 bases and J by 2 bases, with 9 bases left in between. There are 13 residues in the CDR3.

CDR3: CASSLRGGLDTDTQYF. For the CDR3, the DNA is TGTGCCAGCAGCTTAAGGGGGGGGCTTGACACAGATACGCAGTATTTT. This rearrangement joins TRBV7-8 to TRBJ2-3; a weak D match, TRBD2 (7 bases). Trimming took 2 bases from V and 2 from J, leaving 14 bases between them. This CDR3 has 16 amino acids. Germline V gene data show CDR1 as SGHVS and CDR2 as FQNEAQ.